This T cell receptor beta chain was found in a study of shared clonotypes between healthy human individuals. Execution of the assay was at deep level. Methods used by the authors: In the immunoSEQ data, sequences were junction-only and lacked quality scores, so filtering differed. Profiling relied on immunoSEQ multiplex PCR, and the TCRdb table lists in-frame clones only, not all of them. V and J calls and clone size are given by that table; D and trimming were obtained from the DNA. The sample includes under 200,000 clones, approximately 92% of them seen just once. The donors were all Caucasian adults (living in Nashville, Tennessee). The CDR3 extends over 14 amino acids. V lost 2 bases to trimming and J lost 6 bases, with 11 bases between them. The germline V gene has CDR1 SGHRS and CDR2 YFSETQ.

The sample was naive CD4+ T cells sorted from blood. Subset of the sample: CD45RA+ positively selected. The origin of this receptor is a woman aged 25 to 39 in good health. This chain joins TRBV5-1 and TRBJ2-2; maybe TRBD2 (5 bases). CDR3 sequence: CASSFPSGSGELFF. The CDR3 coding sequence is TGCGCCAGCAGCTTCCCCTCGGGGTCCGGGGAGCTGTTTTTT.